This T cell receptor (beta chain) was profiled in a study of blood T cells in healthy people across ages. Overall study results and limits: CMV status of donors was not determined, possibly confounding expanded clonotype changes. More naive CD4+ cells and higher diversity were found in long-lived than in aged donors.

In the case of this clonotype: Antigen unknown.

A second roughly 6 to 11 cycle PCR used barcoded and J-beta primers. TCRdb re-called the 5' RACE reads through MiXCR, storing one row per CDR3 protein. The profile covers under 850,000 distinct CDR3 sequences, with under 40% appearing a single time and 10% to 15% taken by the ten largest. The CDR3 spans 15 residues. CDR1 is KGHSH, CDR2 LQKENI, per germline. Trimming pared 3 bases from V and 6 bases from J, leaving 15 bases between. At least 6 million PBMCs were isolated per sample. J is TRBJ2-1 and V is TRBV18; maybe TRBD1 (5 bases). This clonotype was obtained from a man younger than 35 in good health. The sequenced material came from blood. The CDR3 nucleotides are TGTGCCAGCTCACCTACAGGTCCTCCCCTCAATGAGCAGTTCTTC. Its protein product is CASSPTGPPLNEQFF. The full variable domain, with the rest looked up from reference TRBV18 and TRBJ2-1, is NAGVMQNPRHLVRRRGQEARLRCSPMKGHSHVYWYRQLPEEGLKFMVYLQKENIIDESGMPKERFSAEFPKEGPSILRIQQVVRGDSAAYFCASSPTGPPLNEQFFGPGTRLTVL.